The present TCR beta chain was sequenced within a study of blood T cells in healthy people across ages. Background on the study: Per two T cells, template switching captured roughly one barcoded beta molecule.

Study observations and caveats: Investigators treated diversity estimates from one million T cells as underestimates.

This clonotype showed up just a few times. Its antigen is unidentified. A second PCR of 7 to 11 cycles used a sample-barcoded 5' primer and a J-beta primer mix. A 12-random-nucleotide template-switch adaptor tagged each cDNA molecule. TCRdb redid the calling of the 5' RACE reads with MiXCR, one entry per CDR3 protein. There are roughly 1,800,000 distinct CDR3 sequences in the sample; around 48% occur only once, and approximately 2.1% lies in the top ten. Total RNA, at least 5.5 micrograms per sample, was extracted from PBMCs. The J segment lost 1 base and the V segment lost 0 bases, leaving 4 bases of the junction unmatched. The CDR3 has 15 amino acids. Germline CDR1 reads DFQATT; CDR2 reads SNEGSKA (reference sequence).

This clonotype originated in a woman aged 40 to 50 in good health. The chain links TRBV20-1 to TRBJ2-5, with TRBD2 identical over 8 bases. The sequencing sample was made of blood. The CDR3 DNA reads TGCAGTGCTAGAGAGCGCGGGACTAGCCAAGAGACCCAGTACTTC. Translating it yields CSARERGTSQETQYF.